A single sample gave rise to the 31 T cell receptor beta chains below, sequenced in a study of PD-L1 blockade in urothelial cancer. Here immunoSEQ multiplex PCR was the method, and the copy in TCRdb shows in-frame clones only, minus some. The table shows about 48,000 clones, with roughly 86% occurring only once. As to time point: peripheral blood 6 weeks after treatment start. Sequencing used PBMCs, obtained around atezolizumab (anti-PD-L1) treatment. These receptors originate from a man in his fifties or sixties with urothelial cancer.

This clone has more than one count but fewer than ten. The J gene is TRBJ1-5, the V gene TRBV30; D gene uncertain. CDR3 length: 11 residues. From germline, CDR1 is GTSNPN and CDR2 SVGIG (reference sequence). With 0 bases removed from V and 9 bases from J, the gap between germline ends came to 6 bases. In DNA, the CDR3 is TGTGCCTGGAGTGTAGGAGGGCCCCAGCATTTT. Translated: CAWSVGGPQHF.

The chain is built from TRBV27 and TRBJ2-7; TRBD1 might be the D (5 bases). The CDR3 has 13 residues. From germline, CDR1 is MNHEY and CDR2 SMNVEV (reference sequence). V gave up 3 bases and J gave up 1 base, with 7 bases separating them. The CDR3 here is CASSFKGSYEQYF. The CDR3 DNA reads as TGTGCCAGCAGTTTTAAGGGGTCCTACGAGCAGTACTTC.

This chain joins TRBV6-6 and TRBJ2-5, with 9 bases lining up with TRBD1. This CDR3 spans 16 amino acids. Germline V gives CDR1 MNHNY, CDR2 SVGAGI (reference sequence). V shed 7 bases, J shed 4 bases, and the junction held 13 bases outside the gene matches. The CDR3, as DNA: TGTGCCAGCACCAACCCTCGGACAGGGGCTTTAGAGACCCAGTACTTC. Its protein product is CASTNPRTGALETQYF.

The chain is built from TRBV18 and TRBJ2-5, with TRBD2 as a possible D gene (7 bases). Germline V gene lookup returns CDR1 KGHSH and CDR2 LQKENI. The V end lost 3 bases, the J end lost 7 bases, and 18 bases lay between the germline ends. The length of the CDR3 is 15 residues. The CDR3 is CASSPRGAGRGTQYF. CDR3 DNA sequence: TGTGCCAGCTCACCCCGGGGGGCCGGGCGCGGGACCCAGTACTTC.

The chain couples TRBV29-1 to TRBJ2-3; D uncertain. V was pared by 5 bases and J by 0 bases, with 3 bases between. The CDR3 is made up of 11 amino acids. In germline, CDR1 is SQVTM, CDR2 ANQGSEA. The CDR3 loop is CSVHSTDTQYF. DNA of the CDR3: TGCAGCGTTCATAGCACAGATACGCAGTATTTT.

Details on this clone: The same CDR3 is also encoded by other DNA sequences in this sample. V is TRBV9 and J is TRBJ2-3; 12 bases agree with TRBD2. There are 16 residues in the CDR3. V was pared by 5 bases and J by 3 bases, with 7 bases of the junction left unmatched. CDR1 is SGDLS and CDR2 is YYNGEE in the germline V gene. CDR3 sequence: CASSGSSGGATDTQYF. The CDR3 DNA reads TGTGCCAGCAGTGGTTCTAGCGGGGGGGCGACAGATACGCAGTATTTT.

The V gene is TRBV4-3, the J gene TRBJ1-1; the D is unclear. The CDR3 has 13 residues. Trimming removed 0 bases at V and 7 bases at J, with 9 bases between. Germline lookup yields CDR1 LGHNA and CDR2 YSLEER. The CDR3 bases are TGCGCCAGCAGCCAAGATCCTGAGGTTGAAGCTTTCTTT. Its translation: CASSQDPEVEAFF.

To note about this clone: At one end the junction does not follow the germline gene, possibly because of a read error. The chain links TRBV7-7 to TRBJ2-1, with D uncertain. The CDR3 runs to 15 residues. In germline, CDR1 is SSHAT, CDR2 FNYEAQ (reference sequence). The CDR3 protein is CASSLAVSSYNEQFF. The CDR3 coding sequence is TGTGCTAGCAGCTTAGCAGTGAGCTCCTACAATGAGCAGTTCTTC.

This chain joins TRBV20-1 and TRBJ2-1, with 13 nucleotides matching TRBD2. With 4 bases clipped from V and 16 bases from J, the junction kept 4 bases outside the gene matches. This CDR3 spans 11 amino acids. The germline V gene has CDR1 DFQATT and CDR2 SNEGSKA (reference sequence). The CDR3 bases are TGCAGTGCTACGGGACTAGCGGGGAACTTCTTC. This sequence encodes CSATGLAGNFF.

CDR3 sequence reads: CASSELTGPNYGYTF. The CDR3, as DNA: TGTGCCAGCAGTGAACTGACAGGGCCGAACTATGGCTACACCTTC. The chain carries TRBV6-1 and TRBJ1-2; 7 positions match TRBD1. This CDR3 has 15 amino acids. From germline, CDR1 is MNHNS and CDR2 SASEGT. After removal of 2 bases from V and 2 bases from J, the junction contained 5 bases not matched to a gene.

This chain joins TRBV23-1 and TRBJ2-2; weak D call: TRBD2 (6 bases). TRBV23-1 is filed as an ORF, its function uncertain. This CDR3 has 16 amino acids. The germline V and J ends were trimmed by 6 bases and 5 bases, with 19 bases remaining between them. This chain's CDR3 is CASSPEGLSPTGELFF. The CDR3 DNA reads TGCGCCAGCAGCCCGGAGGGTTTGTCTCCAACCGGGGAGCTGTTTTTT.

This rearrangement joins TRBV10-3 to TRBJ1-6; no clear D gene. The V and J ends lost 0 bases and 7 bases respectively, with 7 bases between them. The germline V gene encodes CDR1 ENHRY and CDR2 SYGVKD. This CDR3 region has 14 residues. As DNA, the CDR3 is TGTGCCATCAGTGAGTCGACCGGGAATTCACCCCTCCACTTT. Translation gives CAISESTGNSPLHF.

The CDR3 loop is CASSLASGQNNEQFF. CDR3 bases: TGTGCCAGCAGCTTAGCGTCGGGACAGAACAATGAGCAGTTCTTC. The V call is TRBV7-9, the J call TRBJ2-1; 7 bases align to TRBD1. After removal of 0 bases from V and 5 bases from J, the junction contained 4 bases not matched to a gene. Germline V lookup: CDR1 SEHNR, CDR2 FQNEAQ (reference sequence). The CDR3 covers 15 residues.

This chain links TRBV12-5 with TRBJ2-3; 7 nucleotides agree with TRBD2. V lost 6 bases and J lost 2; bases outside the gene matches: 11. Germline loops: CDR1 LGHNT, CDR2 FRNRAP. CDR3 length equals 16 residues. CDR3 coding DNA: TGTGCTAGTGGCCAGAGCGGCCGGGACTACACAGATACGCAGTATTTT. It yields the protein CASGQSGRDYTDTQYF.

CDR3 DNA sequence: TGTGCCAGCAGTAATTACAGGGGGCGGGGCTACACCTTC. Its translation: CASSNYRGRGYTF. The gene calls are TRBV27 and TRBJ1-2, with 9 bases aligning to TRBD1. The CDR3 consists of 13 residues. The germline gives CDR1 MNHEY, CDR2 SMNVEV (reference sequence). Germline trimming cut 5 bases from V and 8 bases from J; bases unmatched to any gene: 6.

The CDR3 loop is CASSLKTGDSYEQYF. Written as DNA, the CDR3 is TGTGCCAGCAGCTTGAAGACAGGTGATTCCTACGAGCAGTACTTC. V and J are TRBV5-4 and TRBJ2-7; a possible D gene is TRBD1 (6 bases). Trimming took off 1 base at V and 1 base at J, with 12 bases between the two ends. This CDR3 has 15 residues. Germline lookup yields CDR1 SGHNT and CDR2 YYREEE (reference sequence).

This rearrangement joins TRBV10-1 to TRBJ1-1; D is perhaps TRBD1 (6 bases). The CDR3 loop spans 12 amino acids. The germline CDR1 and CDR2 sequences are WNHNN and SYGVQD (reference sequence). V was trimmed by 5 bases and J by 8 bases, leaving 12 bases between them. CDR3 nucleotides: TGCGCCAGCAGTCGTGGCCAGGGGGAAGCTTTCTTT. It is translated as CASSRGQGEAFF.

The chain is built from TRBV4-2 and TRBJ2-7; D gene unclear. The length of the CDR3 is 16 residues. Germline lookup yields CDR1 LGHNA and CDR2 YNFKEQ. The V and J ends lost 0 bases and 3 bases respectively, with 15 bases between them. The CDR3 region is CASSQEPRRVGYEQYF. CDR3 bases: TGTGCCAGCAGCCAAGAACCTCGACGGGTGGGCTACGAGCAGTACTTC.

J is TRBJ1-5 and V is TRBV19; perhaps TRBD1 as D (5 bases). V lost 2 bases and J lost 3, with 8 bases in between. CDR3 size: 14 residues. CDR1 LNHDA and CDR2 SQIVND come from the germline V gene (reference sequence). In DNA, the CDR3 is TGTGCCAGTAGTATACAGGGTTACAATCAGCCCCAGCATTTT. The encoded protein is CASSIQGYNQPQHF.

The V call is TRBV2, the J call TRBJ1-2, with D unresolved. Germline V gives CDR1 SNHLY, CDR2 FYNNEI. Trimming cost V 4 bases and J 5 bases, with 8 bases left between them. The CDR3 loop spans 12 amino acids. DNA of the CDR3: TGTGCCAGCAGTGGGCAGACTTATGGCTACACCTTC. Protein: CASSGQTYGYTF.

This clone appeared once. The V and J genes are TRBV6-5 and TRBJ1-1; weak D call: TRBD1 (6 bases). This CDR3 spans 13 amino acids. Trimming took off 7 bases at V and 1 base at J, with 10 bases between the two ends. CDR1 and CDR2 from the germline V gene are MNHEY and SVGAGI. Here the CDR3 reads CASISTGNTEAFF. The DNA of the CDR3 is TGTGCCAGCATCTCGACAGGGAACACTGAAGCTTTCTTT.

This clone was observed once. The chain carries TRBV7-9 and TRBJ2-5, with 12 bases lining up with TRBD2. Trimming removed 1 base from V and 1 base from J; junction bases left unmatched: 4. Germline V gives CDR1 SEHNR, CDR2 FQNEAQ (reference sequence). This CDR3 region has 17 residues. The CDR3 loop is CASSLGATSGGQETQYF. The DNA of the CDR3 is TGTGCCAGCAGCTTAGGCGCGACTAGCGGGGGCCAAGAGACCCAGTACTTC.

The chain is built from TRBV5-1 and TRBJ2-2, with D perhaps TRBD2 (5 bases). The germline gives CDR1 SGHRS, CDR2 YFSETQ. The CDR3 is 13 amino acids. V was clipped by 0 bases and J by 7 bases, with 7 bases between them. CDR3 coding DNA: TGCGCCAGCAGCTTGGCTAGCATCGGGGAGCTGTTTTTT. This codes for CASSLASIGELFF.

J is TRBJ2-2 and V is TRBV10-1; no reliable D call. This CDR3 is built from 15 residues. The V end was cut by 2 bases, the J end by 7 bases, with 14 bases between. The germline gives CDR1 WNHNN, CDR2 SYGVQD (reference sequence). This CDR3 reads CASSETNLRGGELFF. CDR3 DNA: TGCGCCAGCAGTGAGACTAACCTGCGCGGCGGGGAGCTGTTTTTT.

The chain uses TRBV5-1 and TRBJ1-1; TRBD1 might be the D (6 bases). The germline V gene encodes CDR1 SGHRS and CDR2 YFSETQ. The CDR3 contains 16 residues. V lost 7 bases, J lost 1 base, and 20 bases lay in between. CDR3 sequence: CASSGPTRGRNTEAFF. CDR3 DNA sequence: TGCGCCAGCTCAGGTCCGACGAGGGGGAGGAACACTGAAGCTTTCTTT.

Here the CDR3 reads CAWTRLPGLGYTF. The CDR3 nucleotides are TGTGCCTGGACTCGTCTCCCGGGTTTAGGCTACACCTTC. This chain uses TRBV30 with TRBJ1-2; D is ambiguous. CDR3 size: 13 residues. Germline V CDR1 and CDR2: GTSNPN, SVGIG (reference sequence). V was pared by 4 bases and J by 8 bases, with 17 bases between.

V usage is TRBV5-6 and J usage is TRBJ1-4; TRBD1 matches 12 bases. Trimming removed 3 bases from V and 4 bases from J; junction bases left unmatched: 4. Looked up from germline, CDR1 is SGHDT and CDR2 is YYEEEE. This CDR3 spans 16 amino acids. The CDR3 DNA reads TGTGCCAGCAGCTCGGGACAGGGGGCTGGTAATGAAAAACTGTTTTTT. Protein product: CASSSGQGAGNEKLFF.

The CDR3 nucleotides read TGTGCCAGCAGTGCGACAGGCCATAGCACAGATACGCAGTATTTT. Translating it yields CASSATGHSTDTQYF. The chain carries TRBV4-2 and TRBJ2-3, with D maybe TRBD1 (6 bases). V was shortened by 6 bases and J by 0 bases, with 13 bases between the two germline ends. The CDR3 length is 15 residues. CDR1 is LGHNA, CDR2 YNFKEQ, per germline.

The V gene is TRBV12-5, the J gene TRBJ2-7, with D unclear. This CDR3 region has 14 residues. The germline V gene has CDR1 LGHNT and CDR2 FRNRAP. Trimming pared 5 bases from V and 6 bases from J, leaving 17 bases between. CDR3 DNA sequence: TGTGCTAGTGGTACGGTAAGAAACCTCTTCGAGCAGTACTTC. Translation: CASGTVRNLFEQYF. The full variable domain, completed using reference TRBV12-5 and TRBJ2-7, is DARVTQTPRHKVTEMGQEVTMRCQPILGHNTVFWYRQTMMQGLELLAYFRNRAPLDDSGMPKDRFSAEMPDATLATLKIQPSEPRDSAVYFCASGTVRNLFEQYFGPGTRLTVT.

The rearrangement links TRBV5-8 to TRBJ2-3, with 8 positions matching TRBD1. Looked up from germline, CDR1 is SGHTS and CDR2 is YDEGEE. The V gene end was trimmed by 5 bases and the J gene end by 3 bases; junction bases not matched to a gene: 8. This CDR3 contains 15 residues. The CDR3 bases are TGTGCCAGCAGGCGACGACAGGGGTTGACAGATACGCAGTATTTT. This codes for CASRRRQGLTDTQYF.

This rearrangement joins TRBV4-3 to TRBJ2-7; TRBD1 aligns across 8 bases. Germline V gene data show CDR1 as LGHNA and CDR2 as YSLEER. J gave up 5 bases and V 1 base, and 10 bases lay outside the gene matches. This CDR3 has 16 amino acids. The CDR3 DNA reads as TGCGCCAGCAGCCAAGGGAACCAGGGGGCTTTCGACGAGCAGTACTTC. It specifies CASSQGNQGAFDEQYF.